This T cell receptor (beta chain) comes out of a study of patients and donors after allogeneic stem cell transplantation. TCRdb used MiXCR to reprocess the RT-PCR reads, holding one entry per CDR3 protein. Among about 960,000 distinct CDR3 sequences, around 17% were seen once, and the ten largest hold 5% to 7.5%. The source is a human donor who was either an allogeneic HSCT recipient or a stem cell or donor lymphocyte infusion donor (not recorded which). It is not recorded whose cells these are; they may come from a transplant donor. Sequenced sample: blood, either unsorted or a sorted T cell fraction (not recorded which).

The CDR3 spells CASTRRVAKNIQYF. In DNA form, the CDR3 reads TGTGCCAGCACCCGCAGGGTAGCCAAAAACATTCAGTACTTC. The gene calls are TRBV12-3 or TRBV12-4 and TRBJ2-4, with D perhaps TRBD1 (5 bases). Trimming took off 7 bases at V and 0 bases at J, with 10 bases between the two ends. This CDR3 has 14 amino acids.